This TCR beta chain was sequenced for a study of blood T cell repertoires in COVID-19. Study details: Donors in the United States, Italy and Spain gave samples during acute or convalescent COVID-19. In each case, the material was cDNA or gDNA derived from T cells, B-cell-depleted T cells, or PBMCs.

The V and J ends lost 5 bases and 2 bases, in that order; junction bases with no gene match: 5. This CDR3 has 14 amino acids. Per the germline V gene, CDR1 is GTSNPN and CDR2 is SVGIG (reference sequence). Only in-frame clones appear in the TCRdb table, and some are missing; sequencing was by immunoSEQ multiplex PCR. The sample carries 200,000 or so clones, about 80% recorded once. Material for sequencing was peripheral blood. The chain recombines TRBV30 with TRBJ1-3, with 8 bases matching TRBD1. The TCR was taken from an older woman with acute or convalescent COVID-19. For the CDR3, the DNA is TGTGCCTGGGGACAGGGTGGAACTGGAAACACCATATATTTT. It is translated as CAWGQGGTGNTIYF.